The 25 T cell receptor beta chains below come from one sample, sequenced in a study of T cells in Graves' hyperthyroidism and ophthalmopathy. Researchers took RNA transcripts and amplified the TCR beta CDR3 regions from them. First-round RT-PCR with HTBI primers amplified the TCR CDR3 region. TCRdb independently ran MiXCR on the multiplex PCR reads; one entry per CDR3 protein. The table records about 500,000 distinct CDR3 sequences, over 45% of them present only once. The sample was peripheral blood or thyroid tissue (not recorded which). The receptors stem from an adult woman with Graves' disease, either hyperthyroidism or ophthalmopathy (not recorded which).

In this sample, this clonotype turned up once. The CDR3 region has the DNA TGCAGTGCTAGGTTGGCCGATGCGGCTGGCTACACCTTC. It encodes CSARLADAAGYTF. This chain uses TRBV20-1 with TRBJ1-2; D not certain. Germline assignment: CDR1 DFQATT and CDR2 SNEGSKA (reference sequence). V lost 3 bases and J 7 bases, leaving 15 bases between the germline ends. CDR3 length: 13 amino acids.

At least ten counts were recorded for this clonotype. This chain uses TRBV20-1 with TRBJ1-1, with no clear D. The V gene's germline CDR1 is DFQATT and CDR2 SNEGSKA (reference sequence). The CDR3 length is 14 residues. V gave up 6 bases and J gave up 4 bases, with 18 bases separating them. The CDR3 DNA reads TGCAGTGCCCGTCCTCACGGGCGAAGCACTGAAGCTTTCTTT. Amino acids: CSARPHGRSTEAFF.

This clonotype has just one count. The V and J genes are TRBV2 and TRBJ1-1; no reliable D call. Germline V lookup: CDR1 SNHLY, CDR2 FYNNEI. V lost 6 bases and J lost 0, with 17 bases in between. The CDR3 runs 16 residues. The CDR3: CASSLVWSYMNTEAFF. The CDR3 DNA reads as TGTGCCAGCAGCTTAGTCTGGTCCTACATGAACACTGAAGCTTTCTTT. Looking up the rest from reference TRBV2 and TRBJ1-1 gives the full variable domain: EPEVTQTPSHQVTQMGQEVILRCVPISNHLYFYWYRQILGQKVEFLVSFYNNEISEKSEIFDDQFSVERPDGSNFTLKIRSTKLEDSAMYFCASSLVWSYMNTEAFFGQGTRLTVV.

The chain uses TRBV12-3 or TRBV12-4 and TRBJ1-2, with TRBD1 as a possible D gene (6 bases). With 3 bases removed from V and 8 bases from J, the gap between germline ends came to 10 bases. The CDR3 loop spans 12 amino acids. CDR3 DNA: TGTGCCAGCAGTTTCTCGGGGGGCGGCTACACCTTC. Its protein product is CASSFSGGGYTF.

V gene TRBV10-3 combines with J gene TRBJ1-2; the D gene is possibly TRBD1 (5 bases). In germline, CDR1 is ENHRY, CDR2 SYGVKD. V was pared by 6 bases and J by 1 base, with 12 bases between. This CDR3 comprises 14 residues. This chain's CDR3 is CAIRRDAHNYGYTF. DNA for the CDR3: TGTGCCATCAGGAGGGACGCTCATAACTATGGCTACACCTTC.

This clonotype was seen more than once but under ten times. J is TRBJ2-1 and V is TRBV29-1; 7 nucleotides align to TRBD2. With 0 bases clipped from V and 9 bases from J, the junction kept 5 bases outside the gene matches. CDR1 is SQVTM and CDR2 is ANQGSEA in the germline V gene. This CDR3 comprises 13 residues. CDR3: CSVEERERGEQFF. CDR3 in DNA: TGCAGCGTTGAAGAGCGGGAGCGGGGTGAGCAGTTCTTC.

This clonotype was detected ten times or more. The chain links TRBV6-5 to TRBJ1-4, with D uncertain. V was cut by 4 bases and J by 7 bases, with 13 bases left in between. CDR1 and CDR2 (germline): MNHEY, SVGAGI. This CDR3 has 14 residues. This CDR3 is CASSFQSEREKLFF. The CDR3 region has the DNA TGTGCCAGCAGTTTTCAGAGCGAACGTGAAAAACTGTTTTTT.

The chain uses TRBV25-1 and TRBJ1-1; a possible D gene is TRBD1 (6 bases). Germline CDR1 is MGHDK and CDR2 is SYGVNS. The CDR3 length is 15 residues. V lost 5 bases, J lost 4 bases, and 17 bases lay in between. The CDR3 region has the DNA TGTGCCAGCAGTTTGCGGTGGGGGGCCGTCACTGAAGCTTTCTTT. Protein: CASSLRWGAVTEAFF.

This clonotype was seen repeatedly, ten times or more. V gene TRBV20-1 combines with J gene TRBJ2-5, with D possibly being TRBD2 (6 bases). This CDR3 comprises 15 residues. Germline CDR1 and CDR2: DFQATT and SNEGSKA (reference sequence). The V end was cut by 6 bases, the J end by 4 bases, with 21 bases between. CDR3 in amino acids: CSAPGGKGPPETQYF. CDR3 nucleotide sequence: TGCAGTGCCCCCGGCGGGAAGGGCCCCCCAGAGACCCAGTACTTC.

J is TRBJ1-1 and V is TRBV4-2, with D perhaps matching TRBD1 (5 bases). V lost 8 bases and J lost 5, with 18 bases in between. This CDR3 has 14 residues. Germline CDR1 LGHNA, CDR2 YNFKEQ. The CDR3 DNA is TGTGCCAGCGTCCAACCCGACAGTGTGACTGAAGCTTTCTTT. Protein: CASVQPDSVTEAFF.

There are many counts of this clonotype. The V call is TRBV7-3, the J call TRBJ1-1; D is undetermined. The CDR3 is 13 amino acids. Germline V gene sequence: CDR1 SGHTA, CDR2 FQGTGA. Between the trimmed V and J ends, which lost 3 bases and 1 base, there was a span of 6 bases. The CDR3 DNA is TGTGCCAGCAGCTTTTCAGAGAACACTGAAGCTTTCTTT. It is translated as CASSFSENTEAFF.

This clonotype was seen many times. The chain is built from TRBV20-1 and TRBJ1-5; D unclear. The germline CDR1 and CDR2 sequences are DFQATT and SNEGSKA (reference sequence). CDR3 length equals 14 residues. V shed 0 bases and J shed 0 bases, with 6 bases lying between them. The CDR3 DNA reads TGCAGTGCTAGAGATCCCCGTAGCAATCAGCCCCAGCATTTT. Protein: CSARDPRSNQPQHF.

The table lists this clonotype with many counts. This rearrangement joins TRBV7-3 to TRBJ2-5, with 7 bases aligning to TRBD1. CDR1 SGHTA and CDR2 FQGTGA come from the germline V gene. The CDR3 has 15 amino acids. The ends lost 5 bases at V and 1 base at J; junction bases unmatched: 7. The CDR3 DNA follows: TGTGCCAGCAGCGACATGGGACAGAGCCAAGAGACCCAGTACTTC. Its translation: CASSDMGQSQETQYF.

V usage is TRBV11-3 and J usage is TRBJ1-6; no clear D gene. This CDR3 has 13 amino acids. Germline V gives CDR1 SGHNT, CDR2 YENEEA. The ends were cut back, 1 base at V and 10 bases at J, with 8 bases in the middle. CDR3 in amino acids: CASSLAFASPLHF. The DNA of the CDR3 is TGTGCCAGCAGCTTAGCCTTCGCCTCACCCCTCCACTTT. Supplemented by reference TRBV11-3 and TRBJ1-6, the full variable domain reads EAGVVQSPRYKIIEKKQPVAFWCNPISGHNTLYWYLQNLGQGPELLIRYENEEAVDDSQLPKDRFSAERLKGVDSTLKIQPAELGDSAVYLCASSLAFASPLHFGNGTRLTVT.

This clonotype came up many times. The chain has TRBV7-9 and TRBJ2-2; D may correspond to TRBD1 or TRBD2 (5 bases each). This CDR3 contains 15 residues. Germline V gene data show CDR1 as SEHNR and CDR2 as FQNEAQ (reference sequence). V was trimmed by 6 bases and J by 0 bases, leaving 11 bases between them. CDR3 DNA: TGTGCCAGCAGGCCCGGGACCGCGAACACCGGGGAGCTGTTTTTT. Translating it yields CASRPGTANTGELFF.

In this sample, this clonotype turned up a few times. The gene calls are TRBV10-3 and TRBJ1-2; D is possibly TRBD1 (5 bases). Germline V gene lookup returns CDR1 ENHRY and CDR2 SYGVKD. The CDR3 length is 14 residues. Between the trimmed V and J ends, which lost 2 bases and 8 bases, there was a span of 15 bases. In DNA, the CDR3 is TGTGCCATCAGTGAGGGCGGTGACGGGGCGGGCTACACCTTC. Encoded protein: CAISEGGDGAGYTF.

CDR3 DNA sequence: TGTGCCAGCAGTTCTACTTCTGTCTTCGTTCGGTCTCCTAGGGCCAACGTCCTGACTTTC. It codes for CASSSTSVFVRSPRANVLTF. The chain uses TRBV6-5 and TRBJ2-6; no clear D. The CDR3 has 20 amino acids. The ends were cut back, 4 bases at V and 5 bases at J, with 27 bases in the middle. Germline loops: CDR1 MNHEY, CDR2 SVGAGI.

This clonotype was seen repeatedly, ten times or more. As DNA, the CDR3 is TGCAGCGTTGAGAAGGACGGGGTGGGCACTGAAGCTTTCTTT. Its protein product is CSVEKDGVGTEAFF. The gene calls are TRBV29-1 and TRBJ1-1; no firm D call. V was clipped by 3 bases and J by 4 bases, with 15 bases between them. The CDR3 extends over 14 amino acids. CDR1 is SQVTM, CDR2 ANQGSEA, per germline.

This clonotype was detected many times. J is TRBJ1-1 and V is TRBV24-1; D gene uncertain. The V end was cut by 4 bases, the J end by 2 bases, with 10 bases between. CDR1 is KGHDR and CDR2 is SFDVKD in the germline V gene. The CDR3 loop spans 14 amino acids. The CDR3 here is CATSESGRNTEAFF. The CDR3 DNA reads TGTGCCACCAGTGAATCTGGGAGAAACACTGAAGCTTTCTTT.

This clonotype occurred a few times. The rearrangement uses TRBV2 and TRBJ1-1; 7 nucleotides align to TRBD1. Germline-derived CDR1 and CDR2 are SNHLY and FYNNEI. The J segment lost 12 bases and the V segment lost 1 base, leaving 11 bases of the junction unmatched. The CDR3 spans 14 residues. The CDR3 loop reads CASSEEAAGGRSFF. CDR3 in DNA: TGTGCCAGCAGTGAAGAGGCGGCAGGGGGACGATCTTTCTTT.

V gene TRBV27 combines with J gene TRBJ1-5; no clear D. Germline V gene sequence: CDR1 MNHEY, CDR2 SMNVEV (reference sequence). This CDR3 region has 13 residues. CDR3 bases: TGTGTCACAGCCTCCACGGGCAATCAGCCCCAGCATTTT. This translates into CVTASTGNQPQHF.

This clonotype appeared once. The V call is TRBV10-3, the J call TRBJ2-5; 7 nucleotides line up with TRBD1. V gave up 2 bases and J gave up 1 base; unmatched junction bases: 4. Germline V gene sequence: CDR1 ENHRY, CDR2 SYGVKD. The CDR3 runs to 15 residues. This chain's CDR3 is CAISEEGTAQETQYF. The CDR3 DNA reads as TGTGCCATCAGTGAGGAGGGGACAGCCCAAGAGACCCAGTACTTC.

The rearrangement links TRBV20-1 to TRBJ2-2; TRBD2 agrees at 7 bases. V was clipped by 3 bases and J by 4 bases; unmatched bases: 11. This CDR3 contains 16 residues. The germline CDR1 and CDR2 sequences are DFQATT and SNEGSKA (reference sequence). For the CDR3, the DNA is TGCAGTGCTAGTACCAGGGCTAGCGGATCCACCGGGGAGCTGTTTTTT. Its translation: CSASTRASGSTGELFF.

V usage is TRBV25-1 and J usage is TRBJ1-5, with 9 bases identical to TRBD1. The CDR3 has 15 amino acids. CDR1 MGHDK and CDR2 SYGVNS come from the germline V gene. The V and J ends lost 4 bases and 2 bases, in that order; junction bases with no gene match: 3. CDR3 region: CASSGTGVGNQPQHF. CDR3 nucleotides: TGTGCCAGCAGTGGGACAGGGGTTGGCAATCAGCCCCAGCATTTT.

This rearrangement joins TRBV7-2 to TRBJ2-1; TRBD1 aligns across 10 bases. Germline-derived CDR1 and CDR2 are SGHTA and FQGNSA. Trimming removed 3 bases from V and 6 bases from J; junction bases left unmatched: 2. The CDR3 loop spans 14 amino acids. CDR3 loop: CASSFRTGGNEQFF. The CDR3 DNA is TGTGCCAGCAGCTTTAGGACAGGGGGCAATGAGCAGTTCTTC.